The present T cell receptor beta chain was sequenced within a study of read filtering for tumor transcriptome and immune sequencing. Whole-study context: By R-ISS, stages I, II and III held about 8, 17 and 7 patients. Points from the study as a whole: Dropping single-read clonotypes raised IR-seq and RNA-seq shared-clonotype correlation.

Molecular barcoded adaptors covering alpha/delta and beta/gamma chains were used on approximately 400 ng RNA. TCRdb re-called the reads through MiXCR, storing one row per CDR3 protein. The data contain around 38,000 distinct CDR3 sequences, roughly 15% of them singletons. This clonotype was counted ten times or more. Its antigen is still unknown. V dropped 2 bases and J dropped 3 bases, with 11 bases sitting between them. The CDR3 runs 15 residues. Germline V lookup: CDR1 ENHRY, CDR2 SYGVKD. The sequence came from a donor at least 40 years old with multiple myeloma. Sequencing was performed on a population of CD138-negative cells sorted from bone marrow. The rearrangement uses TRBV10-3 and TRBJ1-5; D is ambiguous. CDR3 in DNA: TGTGCCATCAGTGAGGGGTGGGCCAACAATCAGCCCCAGCATTTT. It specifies CAISEGWANNQPQHF.